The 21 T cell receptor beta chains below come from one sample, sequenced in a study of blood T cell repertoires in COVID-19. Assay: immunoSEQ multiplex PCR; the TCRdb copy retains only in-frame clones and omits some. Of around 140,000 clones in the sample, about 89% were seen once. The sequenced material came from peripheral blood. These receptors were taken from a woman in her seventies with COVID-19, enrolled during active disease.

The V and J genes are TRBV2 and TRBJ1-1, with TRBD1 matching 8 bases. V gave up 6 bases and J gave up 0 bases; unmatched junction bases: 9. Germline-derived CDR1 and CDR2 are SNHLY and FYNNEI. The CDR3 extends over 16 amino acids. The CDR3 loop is CASSLPGQGMNTEAFF. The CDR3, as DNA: TGTGCCAGCAGCCTACCAGGACAGGGAATGAACACTGAAGCTTTCTTT.

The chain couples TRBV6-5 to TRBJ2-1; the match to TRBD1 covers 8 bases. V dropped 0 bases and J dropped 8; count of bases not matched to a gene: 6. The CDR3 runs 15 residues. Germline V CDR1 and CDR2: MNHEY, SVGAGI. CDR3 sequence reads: CASSYSWQGAYEQFF. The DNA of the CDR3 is TGTGCCAGCAGTTACTCGTGGCAGGGGGCGTATGAGCAGTTCTTC.

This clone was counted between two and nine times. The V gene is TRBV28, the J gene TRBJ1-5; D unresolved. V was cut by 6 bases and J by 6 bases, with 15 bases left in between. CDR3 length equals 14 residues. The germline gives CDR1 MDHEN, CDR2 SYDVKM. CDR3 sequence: CASSQIMAGQPQHF. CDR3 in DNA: TGTGCCAGCAGCCAGATTATGGCGGGTCAGCCCCAGCATTTT.

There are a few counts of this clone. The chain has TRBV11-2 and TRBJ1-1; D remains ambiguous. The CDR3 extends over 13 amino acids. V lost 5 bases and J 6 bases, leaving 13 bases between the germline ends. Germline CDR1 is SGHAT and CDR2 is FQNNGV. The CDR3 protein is CASSRLEFAEAFF. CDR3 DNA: TGTGCCAGCAGCCGTCTAGAATTCGCTGAAGCTTTCTTT.

The CDR3 region is CATSDSTSGEQYF. The CDR3 DNA is TGTGCCACCAGTGATTCGACTAGCGGCGAGCAGTACTTC. The chain combines TRBV24-1 with TRBJ2-7; TRBD2 aligns across 9 bases. Germline V gene data show CDR1 as KGHDR and CDR2 as SFDVKD. This CDR3 is 13 amino acids long. V lost 2 bases and J lost 6; bases outside the gene matches: 1.

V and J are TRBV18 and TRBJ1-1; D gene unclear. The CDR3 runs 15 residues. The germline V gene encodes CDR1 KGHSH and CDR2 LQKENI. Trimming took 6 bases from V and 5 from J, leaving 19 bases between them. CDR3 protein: CASSTTVGLRTEAFF. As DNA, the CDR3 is TGTGCCAGCTCCACCACTGTTGGGTTGCGGACTGAAGCTTTCTTT.

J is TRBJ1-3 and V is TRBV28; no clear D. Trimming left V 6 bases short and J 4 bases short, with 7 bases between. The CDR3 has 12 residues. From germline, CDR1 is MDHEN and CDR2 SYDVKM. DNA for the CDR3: TGTGCCAGCAGGGGCGAAGGAAACACCATATATTTT. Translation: CASRGEGNTIYF.

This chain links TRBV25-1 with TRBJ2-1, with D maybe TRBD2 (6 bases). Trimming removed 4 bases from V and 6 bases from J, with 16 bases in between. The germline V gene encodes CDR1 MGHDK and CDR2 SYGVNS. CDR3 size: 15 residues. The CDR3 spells CASSGYSGEGNEQFF. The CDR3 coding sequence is TGTGCCAGCAGTGGCTACTCGGGGGAAGGCAATGAGCAGTTCTTC.

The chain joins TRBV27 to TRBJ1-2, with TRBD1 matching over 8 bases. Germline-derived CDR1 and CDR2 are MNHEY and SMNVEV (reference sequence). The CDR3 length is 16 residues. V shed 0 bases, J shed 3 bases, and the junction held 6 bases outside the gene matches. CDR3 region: CASSLSGQGGYYGYTF. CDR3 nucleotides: TGTGCCAGCAGTTTATCAGGACAGGGTGGTTACTATGGCTACACCTTC.

The CDR3 spells CASSLAQTGRYEQYF. The CDR3 bases are TGTGCCAGCAGCTTAGCCCAGACAGGGAGGTACGAGCAGTACTTC. The chain joins TRBV7-8 to TRBJ2-7, with a tentative D call TRBD1 (7 bases). Trimming removed 0 bases at V and 4 bases at J, with 13 bases between. CDR1 SGHVS and CDR2 FQNEAQ come from the germline V gene. This CDR3 has 15 amino acids.

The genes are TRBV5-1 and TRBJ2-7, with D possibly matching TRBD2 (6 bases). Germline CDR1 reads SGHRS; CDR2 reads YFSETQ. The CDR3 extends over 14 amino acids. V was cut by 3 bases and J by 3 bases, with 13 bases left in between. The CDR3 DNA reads TGCGCCAGCAGCTCGGGACTCCGATTCTACGAGCAGTACTTC. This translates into CASSSGLRFYEQYF. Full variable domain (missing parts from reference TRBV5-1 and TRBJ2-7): KAGVTQTPRYLIKTRGQQVTLSCSPISGHRSVSWYQQTPGQGLQFLFEYFSETQRNKGNFPGRFSGRQFSNSRSEMNVSTLELGDSALYLCASSSGLRFYEQYFGPGTRLTVT.

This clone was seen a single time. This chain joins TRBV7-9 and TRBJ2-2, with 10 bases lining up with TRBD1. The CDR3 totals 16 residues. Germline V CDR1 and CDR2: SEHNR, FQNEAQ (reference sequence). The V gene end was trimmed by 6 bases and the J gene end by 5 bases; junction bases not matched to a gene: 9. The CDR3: CASRPTGTGETGELFF. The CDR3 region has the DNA TGTGCCAGCAGGCCGACGGGGACAGGGGAAACCGGGGAGCTGTTTTTT.

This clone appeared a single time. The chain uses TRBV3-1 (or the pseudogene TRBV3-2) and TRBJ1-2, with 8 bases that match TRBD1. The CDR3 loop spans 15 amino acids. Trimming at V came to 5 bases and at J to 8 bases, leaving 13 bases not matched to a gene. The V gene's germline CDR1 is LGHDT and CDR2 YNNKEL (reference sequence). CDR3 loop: CASSKMGGQVVGYTF. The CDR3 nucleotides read TGTGCCAGCAGCAAGATGGGGGGACAGGTAGTGGGCTACACCTTC.

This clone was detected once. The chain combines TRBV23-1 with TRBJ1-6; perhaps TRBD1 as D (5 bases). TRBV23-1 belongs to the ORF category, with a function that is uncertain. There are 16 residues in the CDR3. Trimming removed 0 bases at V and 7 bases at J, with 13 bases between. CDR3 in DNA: TGCGCCAGCAGTCAATCGATGGGGCTCCGGAATTCACCCCTCCACTTT. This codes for CASSQSMGLRNSPLHF.

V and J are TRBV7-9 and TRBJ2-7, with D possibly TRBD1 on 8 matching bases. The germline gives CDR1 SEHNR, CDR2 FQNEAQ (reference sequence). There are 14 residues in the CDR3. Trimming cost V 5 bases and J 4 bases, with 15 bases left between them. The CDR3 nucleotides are TGTGCCAGCAGCACATACAGGGGGGGATACGAGCAGTACTTC. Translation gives CASSTYRGGYEQYF.

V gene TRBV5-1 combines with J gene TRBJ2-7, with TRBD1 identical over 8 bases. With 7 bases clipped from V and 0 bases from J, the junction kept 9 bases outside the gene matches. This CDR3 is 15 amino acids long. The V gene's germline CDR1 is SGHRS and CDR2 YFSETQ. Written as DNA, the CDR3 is TGCGCCAGCCCCACGAGACAGGGGTACTCCTACGAGCAGTACTTC. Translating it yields CASPTRQGYSYEQYF.

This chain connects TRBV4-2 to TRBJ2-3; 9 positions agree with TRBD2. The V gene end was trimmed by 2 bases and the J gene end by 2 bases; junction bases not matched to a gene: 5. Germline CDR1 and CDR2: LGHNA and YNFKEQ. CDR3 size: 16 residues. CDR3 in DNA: TGTGCCAGCAGCCAAATGAGCGGGGGGATCACAGATACGCAGTATTTT. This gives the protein CASSQMSGGITDTQYF.

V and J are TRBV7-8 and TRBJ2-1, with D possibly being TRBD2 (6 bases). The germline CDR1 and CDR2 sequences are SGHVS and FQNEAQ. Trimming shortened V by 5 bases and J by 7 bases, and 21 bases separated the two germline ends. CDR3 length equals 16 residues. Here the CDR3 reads CASSLEPRGLENEQFF. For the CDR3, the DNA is TGTGCCAGCAGCCTAGAGCCCCGGGGACTGGAGAATGAGCAGTTCTTC.

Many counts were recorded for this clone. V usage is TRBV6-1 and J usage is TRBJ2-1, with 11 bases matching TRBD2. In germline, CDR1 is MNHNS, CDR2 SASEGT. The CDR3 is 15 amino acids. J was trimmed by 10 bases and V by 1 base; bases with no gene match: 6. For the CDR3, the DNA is TGTGCCAGCAGTGAAGAAACTAGCGGGGGCCGAGAGCAGTTCTTC. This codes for CASSEETSGGREQFF.

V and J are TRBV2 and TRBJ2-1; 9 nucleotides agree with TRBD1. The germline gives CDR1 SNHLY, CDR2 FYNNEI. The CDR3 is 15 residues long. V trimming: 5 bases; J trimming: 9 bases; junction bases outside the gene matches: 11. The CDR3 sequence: CASSFETGGSREQFF. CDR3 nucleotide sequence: TGTGCCAGCAGTTTTGAGACAGGGGGTTCGCGTGAGCAGTTCTTC.

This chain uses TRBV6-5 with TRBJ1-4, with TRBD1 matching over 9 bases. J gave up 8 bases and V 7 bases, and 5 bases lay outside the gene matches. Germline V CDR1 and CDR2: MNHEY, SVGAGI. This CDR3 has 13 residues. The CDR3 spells CASTPGTGEKLFF. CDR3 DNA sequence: TGTGCCAGCACCCCCGGGACAGGGGAAAAACTGTTTTTT.